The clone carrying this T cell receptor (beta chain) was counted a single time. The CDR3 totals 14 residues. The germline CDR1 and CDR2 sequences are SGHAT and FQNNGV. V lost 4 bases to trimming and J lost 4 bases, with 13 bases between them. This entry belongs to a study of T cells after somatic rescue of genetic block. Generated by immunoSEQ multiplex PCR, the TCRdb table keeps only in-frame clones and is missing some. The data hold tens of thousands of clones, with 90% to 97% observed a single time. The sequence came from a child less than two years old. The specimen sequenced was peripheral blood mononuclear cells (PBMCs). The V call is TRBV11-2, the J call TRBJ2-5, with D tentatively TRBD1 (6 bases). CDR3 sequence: CASSSDVGGETQYF. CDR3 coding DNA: TGTGCCAGCAGCTCAGACGTAGGGGGAGAGACCCAGTACTTC.